The sequence of this T cell receptor (beta chain) was determined in a study of Ad26.COV2.S vaccination and SARS-CoV-2 variants. This CDR3 is built from 13 residues. The V gene's germline CDR1 is MGHDK and CDR2 SYGVNS. The ends were cut back, 7 bases at V and 1 base at J, with 7 bases in the middle. The table came from immunoSEQ multiplex PCR; TCRdb's copy has only in-frame clones and leaves some out. The sample comprises over 300,000 clones, 83% of which are singletons, and 7.4% rests with the top ten. The sample's treatment: around 19 received Ad26.COV2.S at low or high dose, single or two shots; about 5 received placebo; per-sample allocation not given. All samples were drawn on day 63, counting from the first vaccine or placebo injection. This Boston cohort included adults aged 18-55 years. Expression of Wuhan-strain SARS-CoV-2 spike came from the Ad26 vector that formed the vaccine.

This clonotype originated in a person between 18 and 59 years old who received the Ad26.COV2.S COVID-19 vaccine or a placebo. The material sequenced was peripheral blood, taken in a trial of Ad26.COV2.S vaccine versus placebo. The chain links TRBV25-1 to TRBJ2-2; D is possibly TRBD1 (5 bases). CDR3 bases: TGTGCCAGCAAAGGGGAGAACACCGGGGAGCTGTTTTTT. As protein: CASKGENTGELFF. The whole variable domain, filled in from reference TRBV25-1 and TRBJ2-2, reads EADIYQTPRYLVIGTGKKITLECSQTMGHDKMYWYQQDPGMELHLIHYSYGVNSTEKGDLSSESTVSRIRTEHFPLTLESARPSHTSQYLCASKGENTGELFFGEGSRLTVL.